This TCR beta chain was sequenced for a study of T cells in Graves' hyperthyroidism and ophthalmopathy. Study-wide results and limits: Appearing also in blood were most of the thyroid clonotypes expanded above 0.001.

The CDR3 runs to 14 residues. Germline assignment: CDR1 SGHTA and CDR2 FQGTGA. V trimming: 4 bases; J trimming: 5 bases; junction bases outside the gene matches: 8. This clonotype was detected only a few times. Its antigen is unidentified. RNA transcripts provided the source from which TCR beta CDR3 regions were amplified. The TCR CDR3 was amplified in a first-round RT-PCR using the HTBI primer set. Each CDR3 protein gets one entry after TCRdb re-called the multiplex PCR reads with MiXCR. This sample has 300,000 to 400,000 distinct CDR3 sequences; about 18% occur once, and the top ten carry around two fifths.

The material sequenced was blood. The sequence was obtained from a man younger than 30 with Graves' ophthalmopathy. The genes are TRBV7-3 and TRBJ2-7, with 7 bases fitting TRBD1. The CDR3 protein is CASSSGPQGDEQYF. Here the CDR3 DNA reads TGTGCCAGCAGCTCGGGACCCCAGGGGGACGAGCAGTACTTC.